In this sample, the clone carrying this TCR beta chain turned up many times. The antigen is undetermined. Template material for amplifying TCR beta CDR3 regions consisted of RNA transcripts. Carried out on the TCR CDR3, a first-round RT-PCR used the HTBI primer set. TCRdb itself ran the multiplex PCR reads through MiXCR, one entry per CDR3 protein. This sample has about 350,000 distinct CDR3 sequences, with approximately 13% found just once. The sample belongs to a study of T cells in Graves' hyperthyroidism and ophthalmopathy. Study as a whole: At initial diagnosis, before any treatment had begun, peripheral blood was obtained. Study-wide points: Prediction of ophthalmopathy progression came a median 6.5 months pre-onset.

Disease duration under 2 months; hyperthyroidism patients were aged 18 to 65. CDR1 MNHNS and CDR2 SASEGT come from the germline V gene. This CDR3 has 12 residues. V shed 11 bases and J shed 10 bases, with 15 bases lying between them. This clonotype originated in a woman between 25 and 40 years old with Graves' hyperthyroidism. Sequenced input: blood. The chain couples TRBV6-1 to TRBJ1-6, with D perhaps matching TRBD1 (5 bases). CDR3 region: CAPTPGGSPLHF. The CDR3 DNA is TGTGCCCCGACCCCCGGGGGATCACCCCTCCACTTT.